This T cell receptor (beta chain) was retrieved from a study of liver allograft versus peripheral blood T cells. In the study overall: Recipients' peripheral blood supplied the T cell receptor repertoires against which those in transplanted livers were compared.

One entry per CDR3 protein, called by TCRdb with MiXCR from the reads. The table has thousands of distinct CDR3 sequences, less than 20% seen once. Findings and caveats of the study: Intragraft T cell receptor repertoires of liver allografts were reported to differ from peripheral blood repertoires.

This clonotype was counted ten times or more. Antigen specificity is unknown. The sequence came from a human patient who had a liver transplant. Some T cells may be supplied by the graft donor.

The CDR3 reads CASQSRDNYNEQFF. The DNA for the CDR3 is TGTGCCAGCCAATCCCGGGACAACTACAATGAGCAGTTCTTC. The chain employs TRBV7-9 and TRBJ2-1; tentatively, D is TRBD1 (6 bases). The CDR3 length is 14 residues. Germline assignment: CDR1 SEHNR and CDR2 FQNEAQ (reference sequence). V shed 8 bases and J shed 3 bases, with 14 bases lying between them.